The source of this TCR beta chain is a study of human T cells and chemical hapten exposure. Trimming pared 6 bases from V and 7 bases from J, leaving 15 bases between. This CDR3 contains 13 residues. Germline CDR1 and CDR2: SGHNT and YYREEE (reference sequence). As for time point: patch test 3, about 24 weeks after DPC sensitization. Treatment denoted: therapeutic diphenylcyclopropenone sensitization with weekly scalp DPC. TCRdb itself ran the RACE reads through MiXCR, one entry per CDR3 protein. The data contain about 190,000 distinct CDR3 sequences, about 22% of them seen just once; the ten biggest clones take up roughly 2.4%.

Sequencing was performed on whole blood, taken in connection with sensitization to the hapten diphenylcyclopropenone (DPC). This chain uses TRBV5-4 with TRBJ2-3; D perhaps matches TRBD2 (6 bases). This receptor was identified in a woman between 40 and 50 years old with alopecia areata. Some clones in this sample may be carry-over from other donors' samples. CDR3 sequence (DNA): TGTGCCAGCACCTCCGACGGGAGAAATACGCAGTATTTT. Protein: CASTSDGRNTQYF.